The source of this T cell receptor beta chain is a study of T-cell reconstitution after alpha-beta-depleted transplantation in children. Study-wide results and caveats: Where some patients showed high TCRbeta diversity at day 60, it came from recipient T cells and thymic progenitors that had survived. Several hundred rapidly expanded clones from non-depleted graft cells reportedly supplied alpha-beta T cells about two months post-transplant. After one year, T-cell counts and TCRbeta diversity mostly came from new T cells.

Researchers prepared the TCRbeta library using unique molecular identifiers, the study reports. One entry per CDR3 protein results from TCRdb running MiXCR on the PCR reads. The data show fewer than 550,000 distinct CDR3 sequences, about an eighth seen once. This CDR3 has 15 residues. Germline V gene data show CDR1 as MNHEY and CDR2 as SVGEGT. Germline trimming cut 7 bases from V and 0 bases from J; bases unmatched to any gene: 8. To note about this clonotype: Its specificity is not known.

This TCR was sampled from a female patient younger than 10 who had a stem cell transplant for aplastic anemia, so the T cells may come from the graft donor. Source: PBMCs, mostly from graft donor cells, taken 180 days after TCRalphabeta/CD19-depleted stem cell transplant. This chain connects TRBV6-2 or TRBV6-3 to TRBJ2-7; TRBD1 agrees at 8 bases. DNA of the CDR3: TGTGCCAGCACCTTCCTCGGGACAGGCTCCTACGAGCAGTACTTC. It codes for CASTFLGTGSYEQYF.